The rows below give T cell receptor beta chains drawn from one sample of a study of post-analysis software for immune sequencing data. TCRdb recomputed calls from the PCR reads with MiXCR, one row per CDR3 protein. The sample contains some 690,000 distinct CDR3 sequences, more than 50% of which appear only once. The source material was blood. All receptors derive from a girl aged 2 to 10 with multiple sclerosis. Each CDR3 is given with its conserved first and last residue. The D gene is left open where the match is weak. Clone size appears in some rows only: once, few, many, or a class for an expanded clone.

clone size: -
V gene: TRBV5-1
J gene: TRBJ2-5
D gene: TRBD2
CDR3 DNA: TGCGCCAGCAGCTTGCAGGCGGCTAGCGGCGTCCAAGAGACCCAGTACTTC
CDR3 protein: CASSLQAASGVQETQYF

clone size: -
V gene: TRBV20-1
J gene: TRBJ2-3
D gene: TRBD2
CDR3 DNA: TGCAGTGCTAGTACTCTGGCGGGGGACACAGATACGCAGTATTTT
CDR3 protein: CSASTLAGDTDTQYF

clone size: -
V gene: TRBV12-3/TRBV12-4
J gene: TRBJ2-1
D gene: TRBD2
CDR3 DNA: TGTGCCAGCAGGTCGACTAGCGGGGGGTACTACAATGAGCAGTTCTTC
CDR3 protein: CASRSTSGGYYNEQFF

clone size: -
V gene: TRBV11-2
J gene: TRBJ1-1
D gene: TRBD1
CDR3 DNA: TGTGCCAGCAGTTCTACAGGGGGCTGGAGCACTGAAGCTTTCTTT
CDR3 protein: CASSSTGGWSTEAFF

clone size: -
V gene: TRBV25-1
J gene: TRBJ2-1
D gene: -
CDR3 DNA: TGTGCCAGCAGTGTTGGGACTGGACTGTCAGGGATCCCCTACAATGAGCGGTTCTTC
CDR3 protein: CASSVGTGLSGIPYNERFF

clone size: -
V gene: TRBV7-9
J gene: TRBJ1-3
D gene: -
CDR3 DNA: TGTGCCAGCATCGAGACAGTTGTTGGAAACACCATATATTTT
CDR3 protein: CASIETVVGNTIYF

clone size: -
V gene: TRBV13
J gene: TRBJ1-5
D gene: -
CDR3 DNA: TGTGCCAGCAGCTCAACGATGGAGAATCAGCCCCAGCATTTT
CDR3 protein: CASSSTMENQPQHF

clone size: few
V gene: TRBV2
J gene: TRBJ2-5
D gene: -
CDR3 DNA: TGTGCCAGCAGTGAAGAGGGGGGCGTAAAGGGTGAGCAGTACTTC
CDR3 protein: CASSEEGGVKGEQYF

clone size: -
V gene: TRBV24-1
J gene: TRBJ2-1
D gene: -
CDR3 DNA: TGTGCCACCAGTGAGTTCAGAGGTAACAATGAGCAGTTCTTC
CDR3 protein: CATSEFRGNNEQFF

clone size: few
V gene: TRBV5-5
J gene: TRBJ1-2
D gene: -
CDR3 DNA: TGTGCCAGCAGCTTGGGTCAGACGTATGGCTACACCTTC
CDR3 protein: CASSLGQTYGYTF

clone size: -
V gene: TRBV6-6
J gene: TRBJ2-7
D gene: TRBD2
CDR3 DNA: TGTGCCAGCTCAGCGGGAGCCCGCTACGAGCAGTACTTC
CDR3 protein: CASSAGARYEQYF

clone size: once
V gene: TRBV11-2
J gene: TRBJ1-5
D gene: TRBD1
CDR3 DNA: TGTGCCAGCAGCTTAGGGAAGGGACAGTGGAATCAGCCCCAGCATTTT
CDR3 protein: CASSLGKGQWNQPQHF

clone size: -
V gene: TRBV5-1
J gene: TRBJ2-5
D gene: -
CDR3 DNA: TGCGCCAGCTTCCTGGGGGCCAGGGCCCAAGAGACCCAGTACTTC
CDR3 protein: CASFLGARAQETQYF

clone size: few
V gene: TRBV9
J gene: TRBJ2-4
D gene: TRBD1
CDR3 DNA: TGTGCCAGCAGCGTTTCCGGACAGGGGGAGGAAAACATTCAGTACTTC
CDR3 protein: CASSVSGQGEENIQYF

clone size: -
V gene: TRBV6-5
J gene: TRBJ1-1
D gene: -
CDR3 DNA: TGTGCCAGCAGTTACTCCACAGGGATCGTTGGCACTGAAGCTTTCTTT
CDR3 protein: CASSYSTGIVGTEAFF

clone size: few
V gene: TRBV20-1
J gene: TRBJ2-3
D gene: TRBD2
CDR3 DNA: TGCAGTGCTTCAGGGCCTACTAGCGGGACGGATACGCAGTATTTT
CDR3 protein: CSASGPTSGTDTQYF

clone size: few
V gene: TRBV10-2
J gene: TRBJ2-7
D gene: -
CDR3 DNA: TGCGCCAGCAGTGACCCCGGCGGCTCCTACGAGCAGTACTTC
CDR3 protein: CASSDPGGSYEQYF

clone size: -
V gene: TRBV25-1
J gene: TRBJ2-5
D gene: -
CDR3 DNA: TGTGCCAGCAGTGAATGGGGCAGAGGGGCCCAAGAGACCCAGTACTTC
CDR3 protein: CASSEWGRGAQETQYF

clone size: -
V gene: TRBV25-1
J gene: TRBJ2-7
D gene: TRBD1
CDR3 DNA: TGTGCCAGCAGTGAAACCGGGACAGGCTACTACGAGCAGTACTTC
CDR3 protein: CASSETGTGYYEQYF

clone size: once
V gene: TRBV4-2
J gene: TRBJ2-3
D gene: -
CDR3 DNA: TGTGCCAGCAGCCAATGGGCTAGGGGCACAGATACGCAGTATTTT
CDR3 protein: CASSQWARGTDTQYF

clone size: -
V gene: TRBV6-2/TRBV6-3
J gene: TRBJ2-6
D gene: -
CDR3 DNA: TGTGCCAGCAGTAGGCCATCGAGCGTGGCCAACGTCCTGACTTTC
CDR3 protein: CASSRPSSVANVLTF

clone size: -
V gene: TRBV7-9
J gene: TRBJ2-7
D gene: TRBD1
CDR3 DNA: TGTGCCAGCAGTCCCCGGGACAGGGTCTCCTACGAGCAGTACTTC
CDR3 protein: CASSPRDRVSYEQYF

clone size: -
V gene: TRBV10-3
J gene: TRBJ2-3
D gene: -
CDR3 DNA: TGTGCCTCTCGGGACGAGGTCGTCGATACGCAGTATTTT
CDR3 protein: CASRDEVVDTQYF

clone size: -
V gene: TRBV6-5
J gene: TRBJ2-7
D gene: -
CDR3 DNA: TGTGCCAGCGCGTGGAGGCAGTCCTACGAGCAGTACTTC
CDR3 protein: CASAWRQSYEQYF

clone size: few
V gene: TRBV12-3/TRBV12-4
J gene: TRBJ2-1
D gene: TRBD1
CDR3 DNA: TGTGCCAGCACCCTTATAGTAGGACAGGGGGCTTACAATGAGCAGTTCTTC
CDR3 protein: CASTLIVGQGAYNEQFF

clone size: few
V gene: TRBV7-2
J gene: TRBJ2-3
D gene: -
CDR3 DNA: TGTGCCAGCCCTGGGACGTTGATTACCACAGATACGCAGTATTTT
CDR3 protein: CASPGTLITTDTQYF

clone size: -
V gene: TRBV5-1
J gene: TRBJ2-1
D gene: TRBD2
CDR3 DNA: TGCGCCAGCAGCTTACACTCTCGGGGCGGGAGAGATAGGAATGAGCAGTTCTTC
CDR3 protein: CASSLHSRGGRDRNEQFF

clone size: few
V gene: TRBV9
J gene: TRBJ2-3
D gene: TRBD2
CDR3 DNA: TGTGCCAGCAGCCTAGCGGGACTCCGCACAGATACGCAGTATTTT
CDR3 protein: CASSLAGLRTDTQYF

clone size: -
V gene: TRBV9
J gene: TRBJ2-3
D gene: TRBD2
CDR3 DNA: TGTGCCAGCAGCGTAGCTTCTTCAGCGGGAGTCACAGATACGCAGTATTTT
CDR3 protein: CASSVASSAGVTDTQYF

clone size: -
V gene: TRBV6-1
J gene: TRBJ1-1
D gene: -
CDR3 DNA: TGTGCCAGCAGTGAATGGTCGGGGGGTGGAACTGAAGCTTTCTTT
CDR3 protein: CASSEWSGGGTEAFF

clone size: -
V gene: TRBV15
J gene: TRBJ2-2
D gene: TRBD1
CDR3 DNA: TGTGCCACCAGCAGAGACGGGACAGGGTATTTGACCGGGGAGCTGTTTTTT
CDR3 protein: CATSRDGTGYLTGELFF

clone size: once
V gene: TRBV10-3
J gene: TRBJ2-1
D gene: TRBD2
CDR3 DNA: TGTGCCATCAGTGAGGGTGCTAGCGGGGGTCGGAATGAGCAGTTCTTC
CDR3 protein: CAISEGASGGRNEQFF

clone size: -
V gene: TRBV10-3
J gene: TRBJ2-1
D gene: TRBD2
CDR3 DNA: TGTGCCATCAGTGACTCAGGACTAGCGGGAAGCAATGAGCAGTTCTTC
CDR3 protein: CAISDSGLAGSNEQFF

clone size: few
V gene: TRBV11-2
J gene: TRBJ2-3
D gene: -
CDR3 DNA: TGTGCCAGCAGCCCGGACGGGGAGACTACAGATACGCAGTATTTT
CDR3 protein: CASSPDGETTDTQYF

clone size: -
V gene: TRBV4-3
J gene: TRBJ1-1
D gene: -
CDR3 DNA: TGCGCCAGCAGCCAAGAAACCGGGGCTGAAGCTTTCTTT
CDR3 protein: CASSQETGAEAFF

clone size: -
V gene: TRBV20-1
J gene: TRBJ1-2
D gene: -
CDR3 DNA: TGCAGTGTTACCGGGTCCAACTATGGCTACACCTTC
CDR3 protein: CSVTGSNYGYTF

clone size: once
V gene: TRBV6-1
J gene: TRBJ2-1
D gene: TRBD1
CDR3 DNA: TGTGCCAGCAGTGACAGGGGGCTATCGGACGAGCAGTTCTTC
CDR3 protein: CASSDRGLSDEQFF

clone size: -
V gene: TRBV20-1
J gene: TRBJ2-3
D gene: TRBD2
CDR3 DNA: TGCAGTGCTAGGGGACTAGCGGGGAGGGGCGCGACAGATACGCAGTATTTT
CDR3 protein: CSARGLAGRGATDTQYF

clone size: -
V gene: TRBV7-7
J gene: TRBJ2-7
D gene: -
CDR3 DNA: TGTGCCAGCAGGAACAGGGTATTCGAGCAGTACTTC
CDR3 protein: CASRNRVFEQYF

clone size: -
V gene: TRBV14
J gene: TRBJ1-2
D gene: -
CDR3 DNA: TGTGCCAGCAGCCAAAATGACTATGGCTACACCTTC
CDR3 protein: CASSQNDYGYTF

clone size: -
V gene: TRBV11-2
J gene: TRBJ1-1
D gene: -
CDR3 DNA: TGTGCCAGCAGCTTAGGGGTACTGGTCCGGGGCACTGAAGCTTTCTTT
CDR3 protein: CASSLGVLVRGTEAFF

clone size: -
V gene: TRBV6-5
J gene: TRBJ1-5
D gene: -
CDR3 DNA: TGTGCCAGCAGTAACTTAAGGGGGAGCAATCAGCCCCAGCATTTT
CDR3 protein: CASSNLRGSNQPQHF

clone size: -
V gene: TRBV7-9
J gene: TRBJ1-2
D gene: TRBD1
CDR3 DNA: TGTGCCAGCAGGGGGGGACAGGGCTATGGCTACACCTTC
CDR3 protein: CASRGGQGYGYTF

clone size: -
V gene: TRBV5-1
J gene: TRBJ2-1
D gene: TRBD2
CDR3 DNA: TGCGCCAGCAGCTGGACTCTAGGACTAGCGGGAGGGAATGAGCAGTTCTTC
CDR3 protein: CASSWTLGLAGGNEQFF

clone size: few
V gene: TRBV10-3
J gene: TRBJ1-6
D gene: -
CDR3 DNA: TGTGCCATCAGTAAAGGACAGCTCGATAATTCACCCCTCCACTTT
CDR3 protein: CAISKGQLDNSPLHF

clone size: -
V gene: TRBV4-1
J gene: TRBJ2-5
D gene: TRBD2
CDR3 DNA: TGTGCCAGCAGCCCCGGACTAGGCGGAGAGACCCAGTACTTC
CDR3 protein: CASSPGLGGETQYF

clone size: -
V gene: TRBV6-2/TRBV6-3
J gene: TRBJ2-1
D gene: TRBD2
CDR3 DNA: TGTGCCACCCTGCGAGCGGGACCCAATGAGCAGTTCTTC
CDR3 protein: CATLRAGPNEQFF

clone size: -
V gene: TRBV5-1
J gene: TRBJ2-5
D gene: -
CDR3 DNA: TGCGCCAGCAGCTTGTATGGGGCGAGAGAAGAGACCCAGTACTTC
CDR3 protein: CASSLYGAREETQYF

clone size: -
V gene: TRBV20-1
J gene: TRBJ2-1
D gene: TRBD2
CDR3 DNA: TGCAGTGCTAGCGGGAGGGTTCACAATGAGCAGTTCTTC
CDR3 protein: CSASGRVHNEQFF

clone size: -
V gene: TRBV10-3
J gene: TRBJ2-1
D gene: -
CDR3 DNA: TGTGCCATCAAAGGGCCGGGGAACAATGAGCAGTTCTTC
CDR3 protein: CAIKGPGNNEQFF

clone size: few
V gene: TRBV7-2
J gene: TRBJ2-3
D gene: TRBD2
CDR3 DNA: TGTGCCAGCAGCTTAGATGGGCTAGCGGGGGGCACAGATACGCAGTATTTT
CDR3 protein: CASSLDGLAGGTDTQYF

clone size: once
V gene: TRBV5-1
J gene: TRBJ2-5
D gene: TRBD1
CDR3 DNA: TGCGCCAGCAGCTTGGCAACCGGGACAGAAGGAGAGACCCAGTACTTC
CDR3 protein: CASSLATGTEGETQYF

clone size: -
V gene: TRBV20-1
J gene: TRBJ2-3
D gene: -
CDR3 DNA: TGCAGTGCTAGCGGAGGTTTGGGCACAGATACGCAGTATTTT
CDR3 protein: CSASGGLGTDTQYF

clone size: once
V gene: TRBV29-1
J gene: TRBJ2-1
D gene: -
CDR3 DNA: TGCAGCGCCCAGACACCTTATTACAATGAGCAGTTCTTC
CDR3 protein: CSAQTPYYNEQFF